The 23 T cell receptor beta chains given below trace back to one sample, sequenced in a study of breast tumors, draining lymph nodes, adjacent tissues. Samples came from axillary lymph nodes draining the breast cancer. MiXCR was run by TCRdb on the multiplex PCR reads, yielding one entry per CDR3 protein. The sample has some 200,000 distinct CDR3 sequences, roughly 31% seen once. The sample was axillary lymph node tissue. Receptors were obtained from a female donor with breast cancer. Some clones in this sample may be carry-over from other donors' samples.

The rearrangement joins TRBV7-8 to TRBJ2-6; no firm D call. The CDR3 sequence is 16 residues long. The germline gives CDR1 SGHVS, CDR2 FQNEAQ. Trimming shortened V by 8 bases and J by 0 bases, and 14 bases separated the two germline ends. CDR3: CASHPGLCSGANVLTF. CDR3 bases: TGTGCCAGCCACCCCGGGCTGTGCTCTGGGGCCAACGTCCTGACTTTC.

This chain uses TRBV12-3 or TRBV12-4 with TRBJ2-5; 7 bases are a match to TRBD1. J lost 5 bases, V lost 8 bases, and 20 bases had no gene match. The CDR3 has 17 amino acids. CDR3 in amino acids: CASSSSRGGALSETQYF. The CDR3 nucleotides read TGTGCCAGCTCCTCAAGCAGAGGGGGCGCCCTGAGTGAGACCCAGTACTTC.

To note about this clonotype: Here the CDR3 omits its conserved ending phenylalanine or tryptophan, so a read error is the likely source. No DNA is shown, since the ends of the CDR3 on it are uncertain; the CDR3 is the one TCRdb lists. J is TRBJ1-6 and V is TRBV14; the DNA was not used to check the table's D call, TRBD1. The CDR3 numbers 15 amino acids, ends counted. Germline V gene lookup returns CDR1 SGHDN and CDR2 FVKESK. The CDR3 is CASSQEVTGRSPPHS.

There are many counts of this clonotype. The rearrangement uses TRBV2 and TRBJ2-7; perhaps TRBD1 as D (5 bases). V lost 5 bases and J 6 bases, leaving 17 bases between the germline ends. Germline V gene lookup returns CDR1 SNHLY and CDR2 FYNNEI. This CDR3 has 14 residues. The CDR3: CASSRGQAFSEQYF. For the CDR3, the DNA is TGTGCCAGCAGTAGGGGCCAGGCGTTTAGCGAGCAGTACTTC. Looking up the rest from reference TRBV2 and TRBJ2-7 gives the full variable domain: EPEVTQTPSHQVTQMGQEVILRCVPISNHLYFYWYRQILGQKVEFLVSFYNNEISEKSEIFDDQFSVERPDGSNFTLKIRSTKLEDSAMYFCASSRGQAFSEQYFGPGTRLTVT.

CDR3 loop: CASSQDCPRVWFNQPQHF. The CDR3 DNA sequence: TGTGCCAGCAGCCAAGATTGTCCCCGGGTTTGGTTCAATCAGCCCCAGCATTTT. This chain links TRBV3-1 with TRBJ1-5; D is unresolved. The ends were cut back, 0 bases at V and 3 bases at J, with 18 bases in the middle. The CDR3 runs to 18 residues. CDR1 is LGHDT and CDR2 is YNNKEL in the germline V gene (reference sequence).

This clonotype came up many times. This chain connects TRBV11-2 to TRBJ2-7, with D possibly matching TRBD1 (5 bases). The germline V and J ends were trimmed by 4 bases and 3 bases, with 13 bases remaining between them. CDR3 size: 14 residues. Germline lookup yields CDR1 SGHAT and CDR2 FQNNGV. Here the CDR3 DNA reads TGTGCCAGCAGCTCCCCGACAGCCAACTACGAGCAGTACTTC. Amino acids: CASSSPTANYEQYF.

Of note for this clonotype: One junction end disagrees with the germline gene, perhaps due to a read error. The gene calls are TRBV11-3 and TRBJ2-5, with TRBD2 as a possible D gene (5 bases). This CDR3 has 16 amino acids. The V gene's germline CDR1 is SGHNT and CDR2 YENEEA. In nucleotides, the CDR3 is TGTGCCAGCAGCTTCGCCCCGGACGTCAGTGGGGAGACCCAGGACTTC. It is translated as CASSFAPDVSGETQDF.

The chain couples TRBV5-4 to TRBJ2-3, with 9 positions matching TRBD2. With V trimmed by 5 bases and J by 0 bases, 1 base remained unmatched. The CDR3 sequence is 14 residues long. CDR1 and CDR2 (germline): SGHNT, YYREEE (reference sequence). The CDR3 coding sequence is TGTGCCAGCAGAGCGGGGGGCAGCACAGATACGCAGTATTTT. This gives the protein CASRAGGSTDTQYF. The full variable domain, its missing parts supplied by reference TRBV5-4 and TRBJ2-3, is ETGVTQSPTHLIKTRGQQVTLRCSSQSGHNTVSWYQQALGQGPQFIFQYYREEENGRGNFPPRFSGLQFPNYSSELNVNALELDDSALYLCASRAGGSTDTQYFGPGTRLTVL.

This clonotype has just a few counts. Here the CDR3 reads CASSRAPMGGTEAFF. CDR3 nucleotides: TGTGCCAGCAGTCGAGCCCCGATGGGGGGCACTGAAGCTTTCTTT. The chain couples TRBV7-8 to TRBJ1-1; a weak D match, TRBD1 (5 bases). Deletions cut 6 bases from V and 4 bases from J, with 18 bases between. CDR3 length: 15 amino acids. Germline CDR1 is SGHVS and CDR2 is FQNEAQ.

This clonotype was recorded many times. This chain uses TRBV7-9 with TRBJ2-1; 8 positions agree with TRBD2. V shed 6 bases and J 3 bases; nucleotides not matched to a gene: 7. The CDR3 extends over 15 amino acids. Germline values: CDR1 SEHNR, CDR2 FQNEAQ (reference sequence). DNA for the CDR3: TGTGCCAGCAGACTTAGCGGGATCTACTACAATGAGCAGTTCTTC. Encoded protein: CASRLSGIYYNEQFF.

The table lists this clonotype with many counts. V and J are TRBV11-2 and TRBJ2-7; 8 bases are shared with TRBD1. The CDR3 contains 15 residues. CDR1 is SGHAT and CDR2 is FQNNGV in the germline V gene. J was trimmed by 2 bases and V by 6 bases; bases with no gene match: 9. The CDR3 DNA sequence: TGTGCCAGCAGGCCGATTAGGACAGGGACCTACGAGCAGTACTTC. Amino acids: CASRPIRTGTYEQYF.

This clonotype was found many times. J is TRBJ2-5 and V is TRBV3-1; no firm D call. This CDR3 contains 14 residues. The germline gives CDR1 LGHDT, CDR2 YNNKEL (reference sequence). V lost 4 bases and J 4 bases, leaving 13 bases between the germline ends. The CDR3 loop is CASSPLGERETQYF. CDR3 coding DNA: TGTGCCAGCAGCCCCCTAGGAGAGCGAGAGACCCAGTACTTC.

This clonotype has ten or more counts. This chain links TRBV6-5 with TRBJ1-4; 11 nucleotides agree with TRBD1. The CDR3 loop spans 15 amino acids. CDR1 and CDR2 from the germline V gene are MNHEY and SVGAGI. After removal of 6 bases from V and 6 bases from J, the junction contained 6 bases not matched to a gene. The CDR3 reads CASSPWGQGDEKLFF. CDR3 nucleotides: TGTGCCAGCAGCCCCTGGGGACAGGGGGATGAAAAACTGTTTTTT.

This clonotype was counted at least ten times. The chain links TRBV24-1 to TRBJ2-1; 9 nucleotides line up with TRBD2. Per germline, CDR1 KGHDR and CDR2 SFDVKD. V dropped 4 bases and J dropped 6; count of bases not matched to a gene: 6. The CDR3 totals 15 residues. This CDR3 is CATSEGSGSGNEQFF. The CDR3 DNA sequence: TGTGCCACCAGTGAGGGTAGCGGGAGCGGCAATGAGCAGTTCTTC.

Judged by abundance, this clonotype is medium-sized. The genes are TRBV24-1 and TRBJ2-3, with a weak D call TRBD1 (5 bases). The germline gives CDR1 KGHDR, CDR2 SFDVKD. The CDR3 consists of 13 residues. V lost 2 bases to trimming and J lost 8 bases, with 10 bases between them. This chain's CDR3 is CATSDSTQGTQYF. In DNA, the CDR3 is TGTGCCACCAGTGATTCGACCCAGGGTACGCAGTATTTT.

In the case of this clonotype: Because the CDR3 is missing its conserved closing phenylalanine or tryptophan, this is likely a read error. The chain uses TRBV12-3 or TRBV12-4 and TRBJ1-5; D gene uncertain. CDR3 length: 13 amino acids. Trimming took 3 bases from V and 5 from J, leaving 8 bases between them. The CDR3, as DNA: TGTGCCAGCAGTTTGGTCCATTATCAGCCCCAGCATGGT. It codes for CASSLVHYQPQHG.

This clonotype was seen many times. The chain joins TRBV6-1 to TRBJ1-5; TRBD1 is a possible D gene (6 bases). The CDR3 spans 13 residues. V lost 1 base to trimming and J lost 7 bases, with 8 bases between them. Germline CDR1 is MNHNS and CDR2 is SASEGT. The CDR3 DNA reads as TGTGCCAGCAGTGAAGAAGGGGGACAGCCCCAGCATTTT. As protein: CASSEEGGQPQHF.

This clonotype was recorded at least ten times. V and J are TRBV5-1 and TRBJ1-5; D might be TRBD1 (5 bases). CDR3 length: 14 amino acids. The V gene's germline CDR1 is SGHRS and CDR2 YFSETQ. V was clipped by 0 bases and J by 3 bases, with 7 bases between them. CDR3 DNA: TGCGCCAGCAGCTTGGGGGGCCCCAATCAGCCCCAGCATTTT. It specifies CASSLGGPNQPQHF.

There are a few counts of this clonotype. This may stem from a read error, because a much larger clone lies one nucleotide away. This chain connects TRBV20-1 to TRBJ2-1, with 8 bases identical to TRBD1. The CDR3 runs 12 residues. The germline CDR1 and CDR2 sequences are DFQATT and SNEGSKA (reference sequence). CDR3 sequence (DNA): TGCAGTGCCAACGGACAGGGCGATGAGCCGTTCTTC. Translating it yields CSANGQGDEPFF.

As regards this clonotype: A read error may account for a junction end that differs from germline. V and J are TRBV29-1 and TRBJ2-1, with D possibly being TRBD1 or TRBD2 (5 bases each). Germline V lookup: CDR1 SQVTM, CDR2 ANQGSEA. This CDR3 region has 14 residues. The CDR3 region is CSVVYYLGETEQSF. The CDR3 bases are TGCAGCGTTGTTTACTACTTAGGGGAGACTGAGCAGTCCTTC.

This clonotype has a count of ten or more. The chain has TRBV5-1 and TRBJ2-7; D unclear. Germline CDR1 SGHRS, CDR2 YFSETQ. The ends were cut back, 3 bases at V and 0 bases at J, with 7 bases in the middle. The CDR3 length is 13 residues. CDR3 nucleotides: TGCGCCAGCAGCTCCCTAAACTCCTACGAGCAGTACTTC. This codes for CASSSLNSYEQYF.

This clonotype was counted many times. This chain joins TRBV9 and TRBJ2-2; 9 nucleotides agree with TRBD1. This CDR3 has 18 residues. Per germline, CDR1 SGDLS and CDR2 YYNGEE. After removal of 1 base from V and 4 bases from J, the junction contained 11 bases not matched to a gene. The CDR3 spells CASSVTKETGGFTGELFF. As DNA, the CDR3 is TGTGCCAGCAGCGTAACGAAAGAGACAGGGGGGTTCACCGGGGAGCTGTTTTTT.

This clonotype was seen at least ten times. The rearrangement uses TRBV2 and TRBJ2-5, with 8 bases fitting TRBD1. This CDR3 comprises 14 residues. Trimming at V came to 5 bases and at J to 2 bases, leaving 4 bases not matched to a gene. Germline CDR1 and CDR2: SNHLY and FYNNEI. CDR3 nucleotides: TGTGCCAGCAGTTACAGGGGGGCACAAGAGACCCAGTACTTC. This codes for CASSYRGAQETQYF.